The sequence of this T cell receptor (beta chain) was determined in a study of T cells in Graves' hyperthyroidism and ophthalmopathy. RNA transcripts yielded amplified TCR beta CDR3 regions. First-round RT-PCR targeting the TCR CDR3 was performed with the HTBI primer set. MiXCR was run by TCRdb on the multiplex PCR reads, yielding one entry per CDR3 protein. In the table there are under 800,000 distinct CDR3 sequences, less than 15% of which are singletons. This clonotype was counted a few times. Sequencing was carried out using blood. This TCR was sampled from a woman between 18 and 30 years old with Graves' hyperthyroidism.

The CDR3: CASSNPFLNADTQYF. In DNA form, the CDR3 reads TGTGCCAGCAGTAACCCGTTTTTGAATGCAGATACGCAGTATTTT. This chain connects TRBV27 to TRBJ2-3; D not resolved. CDR3 length: 15 amino acids. Per the germline V gene, CDR1 is MNHEY and CDR2 is SMNVEV (reference sequence). Between the trimmed V and J ends, which lost 5 bases and 4 bases, there was a span of 16 bases.